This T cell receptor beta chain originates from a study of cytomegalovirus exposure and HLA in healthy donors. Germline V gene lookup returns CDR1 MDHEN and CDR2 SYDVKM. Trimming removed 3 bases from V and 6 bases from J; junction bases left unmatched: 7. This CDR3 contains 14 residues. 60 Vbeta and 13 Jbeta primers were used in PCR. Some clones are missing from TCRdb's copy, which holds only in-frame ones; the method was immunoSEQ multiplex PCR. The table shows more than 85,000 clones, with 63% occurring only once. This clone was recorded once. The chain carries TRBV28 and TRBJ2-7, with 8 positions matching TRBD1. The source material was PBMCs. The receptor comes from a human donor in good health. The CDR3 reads CASSFVRGLGEQYF. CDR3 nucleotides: TGTGCCAGCAGTTTTGTCAGGGGGCTAGGCGAGCAGTACTTC.